These 6 T cell receptor beta chains originate from one sample sequenced in a study of OX40 agonist ivuxolimab in advanced cancers. Profiled with immunoSEQ multiplex PCR; TCRdb holds only in-frame clones, not every one. The sample gives around 60,000 clones, 84% of which show up once; roughly 1.9% is in the top ten. The sample here was CD4+ or CD8+ T cells sorted from blood, taken in a trial of the OX40 agonist ivuxolimab. These receptors all come from an adult with an advanced solid tumor such as melanoma, head and neck, liver or kidney cancer.

The V call is TRBV5-1, the J call TRBJ2-2, with D possibly TRBD2 on 5 matching bases. V was cut by 0 bases and J by 0 bases, with 6 bases left in between. There are 15 residues in the CDR3. Looked up from germline, CDR1 is SGHRS and CDR2 is YFSETQ. The CDR3 loop is CASSLGGTNTGELFF. The DNA for the CDR3 is TGCGCCAGCAGCTTGGGAGGGACGAACACCGGGGAGCTGTTTTTT.

This clone was picked up a small number of times. This rearrangement joins TRBV18 to TRBJ2-1, with 8 bases matching TRBD1. The CDR3 runs 17 residues. Per germline, CDR1 KGHSH and CDR2 LQKENI. With V trimmed by 4 bases and J by 0 bases, 8 bases remained unmatched. The CDR3 DNA sequence: TGTGCCAGCTCACTTTACCTCACAGGGGGCTCCTACAATGAGCAGTTCTTC. It specifies CASSLYLTGGSYNEQFF.

V is TRBV5-6 and J is TRBJ1-6; D possibly corresponds to TRBD1 (5 bases). The CDR3 has 16 residues. CDR1 is SGHDT, CDR2 YYEEEE, per germline. Trimming pared 4 bases from V and 7 bases from J, leaving 18 bases between. CDR3 amino acids: CASSPPLQGRNSPLHF. The CDR3 coding sequence is TGTGCCAGCAGCCCACCCCTGCAGGGTCGGAATTCACCCCTCCACTTT.

This chain links TRBV6-5 with TRBJ1-1; D is undetermined. This CDR3 is built from 16 residues. The V end lost 1 base, the J end lost 2 bases, and 14 bases lay between the germline ends. Germline V gene lookup returns CDR1 MNHEY and CDR2 SVGAGI. CDR3 in DNA: TGTGCCAGCAGTTACTTGGGGAAAGGGAGCAACACTGAAGCTTTCTTT. Translation: CASSYLGKGSNTEAFF.

This clone was seen more than once but under ten times. V is TRBV7-9 and J is TRBJ2-1, with TRBD2 identical over 13 bases. The CDR3 covers 15 residues. Per the germline V gene, CDR1 is SEHNR and CDR2 is FQNEAQ (reference sequence). V shed 1 base, J shed 9 bases, and the junction held 3 bases outside the gene matches. The CDR3 is CASSLVLAGGVEQFF. The CDR3, as DNA: TGTGCCAGCAGCTTAGTACTAGCGGGAGGGGTTGAGCAGTTCTTC.

The chain has TRBV6-1 and TRBJ2-1; 13 bases map to TRBD2. The CDR3 loop spans 15 amino acids. With V trimmed by 6 bases and J by 5 bases, 4 bases remained unmatched. The germline gives CDR1 MNHNS, CDR2 SASEGT. The CDR3 reads CASRAGTSGNNEQFF. CDR3 DNA: TGTGCCAGCAGGGCAGGGACTAGCGGGAACAATGAGCAGTTCTTC.